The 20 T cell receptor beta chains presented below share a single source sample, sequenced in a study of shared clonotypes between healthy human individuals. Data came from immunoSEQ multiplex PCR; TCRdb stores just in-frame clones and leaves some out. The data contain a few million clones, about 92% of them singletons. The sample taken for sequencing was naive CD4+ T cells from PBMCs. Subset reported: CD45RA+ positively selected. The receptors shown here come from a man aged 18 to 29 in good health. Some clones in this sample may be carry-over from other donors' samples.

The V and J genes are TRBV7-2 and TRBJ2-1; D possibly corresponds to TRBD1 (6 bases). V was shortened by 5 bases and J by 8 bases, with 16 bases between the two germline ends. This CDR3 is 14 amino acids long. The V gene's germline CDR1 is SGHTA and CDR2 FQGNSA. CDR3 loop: CASSRLGGGDEQFF. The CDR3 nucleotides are TGTGCCAGCAGCCGCCTGGGTGGGGGCGATGAGCAGTTCTTC.

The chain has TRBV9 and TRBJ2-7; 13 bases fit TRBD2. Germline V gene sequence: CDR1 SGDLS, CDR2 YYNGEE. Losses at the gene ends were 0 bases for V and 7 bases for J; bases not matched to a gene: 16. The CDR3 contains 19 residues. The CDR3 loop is CASSVGRVSLAGGPGEQYF. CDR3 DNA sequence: TGTGCCAGCAGCGTAGGTCGGGTCTCACTAGCGGGAGGGCCGGGGGAGCAGTACTTC.

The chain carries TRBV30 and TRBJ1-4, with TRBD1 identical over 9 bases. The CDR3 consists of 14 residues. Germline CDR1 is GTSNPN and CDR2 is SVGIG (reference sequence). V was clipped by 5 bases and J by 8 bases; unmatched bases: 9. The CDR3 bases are TGTGCCTGGCGGCACAGGGGGCCGAAAGAAAAACTGTTTTTT. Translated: CAWRHRGPKEKLFF.

CDR3 sequence: CATRDYYQPQHF. CDR3 nucleotides: TGTGCCACCCGGGACTATTATCAGCCCCAGCATTTT. The V call is TRBV19, the J call TRBJ1-5; tentative D call: TRBD1 (5 bases). The CDR3 totals 12 residues. V was shortened by 10 bases and J by 5 bases, with 12 bases between the two germline ends. Germline CDR1 and CDR2: LNHDA and SQIVND (reference sequence).

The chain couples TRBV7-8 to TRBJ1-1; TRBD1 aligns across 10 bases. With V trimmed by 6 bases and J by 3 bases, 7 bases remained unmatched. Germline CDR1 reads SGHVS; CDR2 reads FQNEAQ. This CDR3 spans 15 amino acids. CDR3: CASSMGQGPDTEAFF. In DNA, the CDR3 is TGTGCCAGCAGTATGGGACAGGGGCCGGACACTGAAGCTTTCTTT. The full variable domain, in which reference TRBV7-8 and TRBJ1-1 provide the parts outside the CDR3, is GAGVSQSPRYKVAKRGQDVALRCDPISGHVSLFWYQQALGQGPEFLTYFQNEAQLDKSGLPSDRFFAERPEGSVSTLKIQRTQQEDSAVYLCASSMGQGPDTEAFFGQGTRLTVV.

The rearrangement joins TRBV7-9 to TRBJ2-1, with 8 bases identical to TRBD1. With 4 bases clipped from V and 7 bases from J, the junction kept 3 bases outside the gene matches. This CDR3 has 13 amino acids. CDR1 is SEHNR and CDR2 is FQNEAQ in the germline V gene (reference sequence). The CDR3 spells CASSSDRANEQFF. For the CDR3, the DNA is TGTGCCAGCAGCTCGGACAGGGCAAATGAGCAGTTCTTC.

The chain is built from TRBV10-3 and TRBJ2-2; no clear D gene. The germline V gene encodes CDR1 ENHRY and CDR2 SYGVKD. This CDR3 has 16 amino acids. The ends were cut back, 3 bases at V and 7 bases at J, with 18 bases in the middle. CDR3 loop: CAISEFQSLGYGELFF. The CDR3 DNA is TGTGCCATCAGTGAATTCCAAAGCCTAGGGTACGGGGAGCTGTTTTTT.

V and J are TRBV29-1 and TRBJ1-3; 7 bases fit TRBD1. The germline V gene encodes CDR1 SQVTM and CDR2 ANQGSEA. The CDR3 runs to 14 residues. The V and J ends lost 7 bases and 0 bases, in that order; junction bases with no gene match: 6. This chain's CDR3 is CSAPDRSSGNTIYF. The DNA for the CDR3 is TGCAGCGCCCCGGACAGGAGCTCTGGAAACACCATATATTTT.

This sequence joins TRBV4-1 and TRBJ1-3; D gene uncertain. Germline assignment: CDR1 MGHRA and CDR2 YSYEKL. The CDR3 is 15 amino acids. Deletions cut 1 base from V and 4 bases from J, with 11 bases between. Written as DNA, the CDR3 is TGCGCCAGCAGCCAAGTCCGGACGTCAGGAAACACCATATATTTT. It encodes CASSQVRTSGNTIYF.

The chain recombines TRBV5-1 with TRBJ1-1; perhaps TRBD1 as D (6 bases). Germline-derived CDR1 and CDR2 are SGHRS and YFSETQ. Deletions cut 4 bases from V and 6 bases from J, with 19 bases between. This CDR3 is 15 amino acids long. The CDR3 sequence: CASSTDYRGGAEAFF. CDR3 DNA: TGCGCCAGCAGCACGGATTATAGGGGGGGTGCTGAAGCTTTCTTT.

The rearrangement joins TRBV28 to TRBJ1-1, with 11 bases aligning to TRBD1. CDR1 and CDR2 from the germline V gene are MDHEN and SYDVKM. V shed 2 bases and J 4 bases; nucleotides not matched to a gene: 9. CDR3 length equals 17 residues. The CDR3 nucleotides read TGTGCCAGCAGTTTAGGGGCGGTGGGGACAGGGGGCACTGAAGCTTTCTTT. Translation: CASSLGAVGTGGTEAFF.

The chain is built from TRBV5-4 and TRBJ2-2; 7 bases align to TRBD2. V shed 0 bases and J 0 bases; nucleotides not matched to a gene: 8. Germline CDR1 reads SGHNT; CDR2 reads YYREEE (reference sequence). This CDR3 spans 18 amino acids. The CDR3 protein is CASSLGGSGTTNTGELFF. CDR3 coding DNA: TGTGCCAGCAGCTTGGGAGGGTCGGGGACTACGAACACCGGGGAGCTGTTTTTT.

CDR3 sequence: CASSLGGDFNYEQYF. Here the CDR3 DNA reads TGCGCCAGCAGCCTTGGGGGAGACTTCAACTACGAGCAGTACTTC. The rearrangement links TRBV5-1 to TRBJ2-7; the D gene could be TRBD1 or TRBD2 (5 bases each). Trimming removed 4 bases from V and 3 bases from J, with 17 bases in between. The CDR3 has 15 amino acids. Germline V CDR1 and CDR2: SGHRS, YFSETQ.

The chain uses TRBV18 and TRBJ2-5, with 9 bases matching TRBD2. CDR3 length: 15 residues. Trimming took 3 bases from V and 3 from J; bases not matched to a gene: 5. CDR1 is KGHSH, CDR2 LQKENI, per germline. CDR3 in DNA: TGTGCCAGCTCACCCGGGGCTAGCGGGGAAGAGACCCAGTACTTC. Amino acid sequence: CASSPGASGEETQYF.

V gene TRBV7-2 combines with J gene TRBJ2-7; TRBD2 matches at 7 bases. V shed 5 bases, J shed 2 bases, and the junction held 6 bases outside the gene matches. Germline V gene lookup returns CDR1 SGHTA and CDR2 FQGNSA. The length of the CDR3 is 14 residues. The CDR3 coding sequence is TGTGCCAGCAGCCCTAGACTAGCTGCCTACGAGCAGTACTTC. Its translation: CASSPRLAAYEQYF.

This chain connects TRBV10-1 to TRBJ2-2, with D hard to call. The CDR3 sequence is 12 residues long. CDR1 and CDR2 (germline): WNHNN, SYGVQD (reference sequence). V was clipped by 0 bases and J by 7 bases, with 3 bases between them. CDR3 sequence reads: CASSESDGELFF. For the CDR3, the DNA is TGCGCCAGCAGTGAGTCCGACGGGGAGCTGTTTTTT.

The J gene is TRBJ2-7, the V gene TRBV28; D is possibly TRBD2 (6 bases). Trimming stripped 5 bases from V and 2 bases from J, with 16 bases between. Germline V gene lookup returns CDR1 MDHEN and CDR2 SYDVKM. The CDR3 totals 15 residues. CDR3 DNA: TGTGCCAGCAGTCGTTCGGGGGAGCGAGCCTACGAGCAGTACTTC. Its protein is CASSRSGERAYEQYF. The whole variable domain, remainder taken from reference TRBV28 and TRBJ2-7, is DVKVTQSSRYLVKRTGEKVFLECVQDMDHENMFWYRQDPGLGLRLIYFSYDVKMKEKGDIPEGYSVSREKKERFSLILESASTNQTSMYLCASSRSGERAYEQYFGPGTRLTVT.

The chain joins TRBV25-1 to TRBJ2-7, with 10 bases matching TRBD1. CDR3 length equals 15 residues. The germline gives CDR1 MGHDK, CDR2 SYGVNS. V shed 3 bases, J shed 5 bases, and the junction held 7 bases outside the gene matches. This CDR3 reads CASSDPGTGVHEQYF. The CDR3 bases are TGTGCCAGCAGTGATCCCGGGACAGGGGTTCACGAGCAGTACTTC.

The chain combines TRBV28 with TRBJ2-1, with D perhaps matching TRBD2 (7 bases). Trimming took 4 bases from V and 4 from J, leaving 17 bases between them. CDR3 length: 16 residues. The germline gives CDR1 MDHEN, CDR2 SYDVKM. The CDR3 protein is CASSSPGGGAYNEQFF. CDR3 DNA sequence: TGTGCCAGCAGTTCCCCCGGCGGGGGCGCATACAATGAGCAGTTCTTC.

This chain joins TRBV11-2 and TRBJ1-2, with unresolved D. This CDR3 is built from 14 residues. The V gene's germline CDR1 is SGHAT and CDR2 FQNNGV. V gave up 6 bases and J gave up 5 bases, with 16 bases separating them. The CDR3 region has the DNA TGTGCCAGCAGTGATCGGAAGGCTCCATATGGCTACACCTTC. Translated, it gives CASSDRKAPYGYTF.